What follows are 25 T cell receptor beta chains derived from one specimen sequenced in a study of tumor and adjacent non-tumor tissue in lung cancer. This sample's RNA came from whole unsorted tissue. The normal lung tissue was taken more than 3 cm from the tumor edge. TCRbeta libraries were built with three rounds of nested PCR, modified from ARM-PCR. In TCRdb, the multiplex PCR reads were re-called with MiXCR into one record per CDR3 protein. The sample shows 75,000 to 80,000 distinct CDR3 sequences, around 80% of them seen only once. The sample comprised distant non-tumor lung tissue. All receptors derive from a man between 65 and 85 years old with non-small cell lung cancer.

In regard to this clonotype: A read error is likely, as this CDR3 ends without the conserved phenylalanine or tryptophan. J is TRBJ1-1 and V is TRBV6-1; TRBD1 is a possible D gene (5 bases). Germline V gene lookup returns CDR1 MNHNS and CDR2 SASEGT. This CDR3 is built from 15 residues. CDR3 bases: TGTGTCAGCAGTGAGAGGAGCAGGGTTAACTCTGAAGCTTTCCTT. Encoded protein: CVSSERSRVNSEAFL.

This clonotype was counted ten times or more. This CDR3 is CASSLIAREQYF. CDR3 coding DNA: TGTGCCAGCAGCCTAATCGCACGGGAGCAGTACTTC. The chain employs TRBV5-6 and TRBJ2-7, with D unclear. Trimming removed 4 bases at V and 7 bases at J, with 12 bases between. This CDR3 has 12 amino acids. From germline, CDR1 is SGHDT and CDR2 YYEEEE.

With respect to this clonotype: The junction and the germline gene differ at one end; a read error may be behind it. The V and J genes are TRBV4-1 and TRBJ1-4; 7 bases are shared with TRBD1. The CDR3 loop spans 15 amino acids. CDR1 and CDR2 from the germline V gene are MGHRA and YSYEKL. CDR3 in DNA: TGCGCCAACAGCCAAGATAGGGTAGGGGGCGAAAAACTGTTTTTT. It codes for CANSQDRVGGEKLFF.

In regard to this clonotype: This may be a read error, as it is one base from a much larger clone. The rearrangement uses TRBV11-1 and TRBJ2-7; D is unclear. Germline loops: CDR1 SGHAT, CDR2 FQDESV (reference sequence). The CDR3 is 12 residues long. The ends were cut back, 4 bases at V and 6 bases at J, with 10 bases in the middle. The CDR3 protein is CASSSWALEQYF. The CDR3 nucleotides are TGTGCCAGCAGCTCTTGGGCCCTCGAGCAGTACTTC.

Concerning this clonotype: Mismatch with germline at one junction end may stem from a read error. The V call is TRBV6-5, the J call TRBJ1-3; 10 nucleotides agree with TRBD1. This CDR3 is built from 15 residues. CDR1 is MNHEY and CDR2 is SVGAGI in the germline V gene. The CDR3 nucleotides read TGTGTCAGCAGATCCGGGACAGGGGTTGTAAACACCATGTATTTT. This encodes CVSRSGTGVVNTMYF.

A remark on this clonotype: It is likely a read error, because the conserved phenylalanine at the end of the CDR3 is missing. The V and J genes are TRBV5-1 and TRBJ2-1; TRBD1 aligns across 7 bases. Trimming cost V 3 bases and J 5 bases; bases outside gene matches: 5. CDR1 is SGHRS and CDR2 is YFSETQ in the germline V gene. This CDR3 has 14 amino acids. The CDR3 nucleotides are TGCGCCAGCAGCTCGGGACAGATTCACAATGAGCAGTTCTTA. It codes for CASSSGQIHNEQFL.

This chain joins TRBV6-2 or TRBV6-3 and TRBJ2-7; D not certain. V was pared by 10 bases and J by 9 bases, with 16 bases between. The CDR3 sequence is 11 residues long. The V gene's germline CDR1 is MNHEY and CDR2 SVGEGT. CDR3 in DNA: TGTGCCACAAGTTACGGCTACCCGCAGTACTTC. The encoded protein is CATSYGYPQYF.

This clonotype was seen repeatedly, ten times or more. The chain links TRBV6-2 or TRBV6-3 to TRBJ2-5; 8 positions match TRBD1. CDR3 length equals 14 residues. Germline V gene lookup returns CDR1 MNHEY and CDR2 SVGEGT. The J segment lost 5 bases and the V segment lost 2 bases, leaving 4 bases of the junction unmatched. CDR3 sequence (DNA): TGTGCCAGCAGTTACACGAACAGGGGGGAGACCCAGTACTTC. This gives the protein CASSYTNRGETQYF.

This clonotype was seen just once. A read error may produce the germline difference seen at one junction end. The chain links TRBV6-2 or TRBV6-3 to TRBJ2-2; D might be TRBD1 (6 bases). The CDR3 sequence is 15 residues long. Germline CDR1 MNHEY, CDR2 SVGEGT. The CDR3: CASSPGTRETVELFF. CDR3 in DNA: TGTGCCAGCAGTCCCGGGACAAGGGAAACCGTGGAGCTGTTTTTT.

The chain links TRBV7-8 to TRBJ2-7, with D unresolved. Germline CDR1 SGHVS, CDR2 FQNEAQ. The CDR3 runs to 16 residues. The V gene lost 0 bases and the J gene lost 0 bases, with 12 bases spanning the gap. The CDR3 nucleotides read TGTGCCAGCAGCTTAGCTTTGGCGCATGGCTCCTACGAGCAGTACTTC. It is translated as CASSLALAHGSYEQYF.

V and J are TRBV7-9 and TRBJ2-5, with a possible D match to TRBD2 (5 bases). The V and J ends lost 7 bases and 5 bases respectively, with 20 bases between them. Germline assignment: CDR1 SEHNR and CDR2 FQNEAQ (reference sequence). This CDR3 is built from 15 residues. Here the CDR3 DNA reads TGTGCCAGCAACATAACGGCAGGAGGTGGTGAGACCCAGTACTTC. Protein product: CASNITAGGGETQYF.

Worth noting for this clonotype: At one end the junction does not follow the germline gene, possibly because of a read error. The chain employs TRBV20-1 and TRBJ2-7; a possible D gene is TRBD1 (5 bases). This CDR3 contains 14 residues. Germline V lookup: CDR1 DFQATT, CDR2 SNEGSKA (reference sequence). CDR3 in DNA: TGTAGTGCTAGAGTAGATGGCAGGGTCTACGAGCAGCACTTC. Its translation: CSARVDGRVYEQHF.

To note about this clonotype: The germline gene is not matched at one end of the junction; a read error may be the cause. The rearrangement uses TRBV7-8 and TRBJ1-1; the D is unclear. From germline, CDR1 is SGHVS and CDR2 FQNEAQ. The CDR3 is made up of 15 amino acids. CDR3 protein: CASSQDPRENTEPFF. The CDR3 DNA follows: TGTGCCAGCAGCCAGGATCCGCGGGAGAACACTGAACCTTTCTTT.

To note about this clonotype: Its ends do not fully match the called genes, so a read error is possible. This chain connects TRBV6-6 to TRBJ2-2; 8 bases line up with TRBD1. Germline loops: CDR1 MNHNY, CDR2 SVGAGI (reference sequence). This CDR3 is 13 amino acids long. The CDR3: CTSRDRGSGELFF. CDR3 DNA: TGTACCAGCAGAGACAGGGGTTCCGGGGAGCTGTTTTTT.

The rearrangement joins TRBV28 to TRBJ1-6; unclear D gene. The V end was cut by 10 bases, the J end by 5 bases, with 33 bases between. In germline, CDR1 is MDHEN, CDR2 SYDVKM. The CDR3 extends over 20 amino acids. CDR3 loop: CANCPTWQFYHNFDNSPLHF. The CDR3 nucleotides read TGTGCCAACTGTCCTACCTGGCAGTTTTATCATAACTTCGATAATTCACCCCTCCACTTT.

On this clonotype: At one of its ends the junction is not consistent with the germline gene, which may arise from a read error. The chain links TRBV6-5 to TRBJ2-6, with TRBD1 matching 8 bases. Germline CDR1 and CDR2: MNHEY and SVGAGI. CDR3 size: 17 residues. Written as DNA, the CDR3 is TGTGCCAGCAATTCCGGGTCAGGGGGCTCTGGGCCCAACGTCCTGACTTTC. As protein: CASNSGSGGSGPNVLTF.

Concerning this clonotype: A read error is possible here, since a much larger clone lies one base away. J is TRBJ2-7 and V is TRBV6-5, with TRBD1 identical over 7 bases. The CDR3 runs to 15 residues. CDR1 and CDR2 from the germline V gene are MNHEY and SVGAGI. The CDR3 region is CAISYGAGQVYEQYF. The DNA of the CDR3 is TGTGCCATCAGTTACGGGGCTGGACAGGTTTACGAGCAGTACTTC.

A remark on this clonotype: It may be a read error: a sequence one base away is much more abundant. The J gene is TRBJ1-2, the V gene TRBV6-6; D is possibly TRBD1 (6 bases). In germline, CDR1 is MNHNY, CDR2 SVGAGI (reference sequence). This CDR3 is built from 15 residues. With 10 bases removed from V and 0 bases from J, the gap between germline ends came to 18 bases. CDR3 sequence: CANRPFQGPNYGYTF. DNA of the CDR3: TGTGCCAACAGACCATTCCAGGGGCCTAACTATGGCTACACCTTC.

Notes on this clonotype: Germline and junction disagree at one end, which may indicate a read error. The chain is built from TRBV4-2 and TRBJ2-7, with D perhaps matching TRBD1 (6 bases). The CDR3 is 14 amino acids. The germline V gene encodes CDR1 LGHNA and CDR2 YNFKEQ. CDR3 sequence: CSSSQGQRLYEQYF. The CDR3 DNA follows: TGCTCCAGTAGCCAAGGACAGCGTCTCTACGAGCAGTACTTC.

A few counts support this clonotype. DNA for the CDR3: TGTGCCAGCATTACTAGTGTCTATAATGAGCAGTTCTTC. This sequence encodes CASITSVYNEQFF. V usage is TRBV2 and J usage is TRBJ2-1, with D possibly TRBD2 on 5 matching bases. CDR3 length equals 13 residues. CDR1 SNHLY and CDR2 FYNNEI come from the germline V gene. V gave up 7 bases and J gave up 7 bases, with 14 bases separating them.

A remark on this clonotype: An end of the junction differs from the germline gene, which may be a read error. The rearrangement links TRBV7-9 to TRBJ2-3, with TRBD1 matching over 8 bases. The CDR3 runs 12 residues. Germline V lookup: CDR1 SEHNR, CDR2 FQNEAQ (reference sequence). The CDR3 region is CANGQGADTRYF. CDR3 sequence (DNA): TGTGCTAACGGACAGGGTGCTGATACGCGGTATTTT.

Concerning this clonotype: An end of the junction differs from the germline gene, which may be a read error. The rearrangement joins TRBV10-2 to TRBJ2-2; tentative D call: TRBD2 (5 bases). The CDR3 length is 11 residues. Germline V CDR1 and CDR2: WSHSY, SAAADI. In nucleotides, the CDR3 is TGCGCCAGCACTGACACCGGGGAGCAGTTTTTT. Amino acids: CASTDTGEQFF.

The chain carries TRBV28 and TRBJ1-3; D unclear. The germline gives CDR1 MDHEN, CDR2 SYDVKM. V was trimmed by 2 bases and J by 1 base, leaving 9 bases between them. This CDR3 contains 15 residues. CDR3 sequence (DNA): TGTGCCAGCAGTTTACGCTGGGTGTCTGGAAACACCATATATTTT. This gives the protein CASSLRWVSGNTIYF.

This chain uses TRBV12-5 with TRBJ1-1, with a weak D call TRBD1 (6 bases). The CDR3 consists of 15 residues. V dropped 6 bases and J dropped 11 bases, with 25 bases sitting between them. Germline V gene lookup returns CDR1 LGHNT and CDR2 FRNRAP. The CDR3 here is CASGHGTPISKDAFF. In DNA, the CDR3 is TGTGCTAGTGGACACGGGACACCCATCAGCAAGGATGCTTTCTTT.

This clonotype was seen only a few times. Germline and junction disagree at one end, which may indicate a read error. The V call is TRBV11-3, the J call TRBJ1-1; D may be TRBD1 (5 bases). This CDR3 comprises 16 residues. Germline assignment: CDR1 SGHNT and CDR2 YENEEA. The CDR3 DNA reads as TGTGCCAGCAGCTTCCGCGACAGAACTCTGAACACTGTAGCTTTCTTT. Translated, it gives CASSFRDRTLNTVAFF.